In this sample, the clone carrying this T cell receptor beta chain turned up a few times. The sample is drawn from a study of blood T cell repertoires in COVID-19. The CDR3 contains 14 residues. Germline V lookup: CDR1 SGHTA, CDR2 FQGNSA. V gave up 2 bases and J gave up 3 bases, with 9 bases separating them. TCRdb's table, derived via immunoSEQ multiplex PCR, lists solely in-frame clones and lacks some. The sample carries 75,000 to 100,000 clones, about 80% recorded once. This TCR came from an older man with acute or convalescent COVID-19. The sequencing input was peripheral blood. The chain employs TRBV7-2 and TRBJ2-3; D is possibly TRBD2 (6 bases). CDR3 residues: CASSLNGRTDTQYF. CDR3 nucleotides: TGTGCCAGCAGCTTAAACGGGAGAACAGATACGCAGTATTTT.